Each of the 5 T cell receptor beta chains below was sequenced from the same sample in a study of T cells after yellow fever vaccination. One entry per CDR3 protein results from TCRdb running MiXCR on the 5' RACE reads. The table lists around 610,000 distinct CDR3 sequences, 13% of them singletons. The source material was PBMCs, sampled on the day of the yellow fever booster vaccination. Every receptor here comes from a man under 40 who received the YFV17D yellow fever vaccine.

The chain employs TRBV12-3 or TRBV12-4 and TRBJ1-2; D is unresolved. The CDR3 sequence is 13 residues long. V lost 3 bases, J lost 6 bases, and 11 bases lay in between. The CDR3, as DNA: TGTGCCAGCAGTTTTTCTAAGGTGGATGGCTACACCTTC. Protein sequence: CASSFSKVDGYTF.

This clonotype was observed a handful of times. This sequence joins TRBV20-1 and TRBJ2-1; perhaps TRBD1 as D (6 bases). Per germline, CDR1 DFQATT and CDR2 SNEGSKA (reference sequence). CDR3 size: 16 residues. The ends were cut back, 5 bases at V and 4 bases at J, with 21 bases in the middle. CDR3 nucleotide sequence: TGCAGTGCTGCTCAGGCTGGACAGCGCCGATACAATGAGCAGTTCTTC. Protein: CSAAQAGQRRYNEQFF.

The CDR3 loop reads CASSIPGGGNTEAFF. In DNA, the CDR3 is TGTGCCAGCTCAATTCCCGGAGGGGGCAACACTGAAGCTTTCTTT. V and J are TRBV18 and TRBJ1-1, with 7 bases matching TRBD1. J lost 2 bases, V lost 5 bases, and 8 bases had no gene match. The CDR3 extends over 15 amino acids. Germline V gives CDR1 KGHSH, CDR2 LQKENI.

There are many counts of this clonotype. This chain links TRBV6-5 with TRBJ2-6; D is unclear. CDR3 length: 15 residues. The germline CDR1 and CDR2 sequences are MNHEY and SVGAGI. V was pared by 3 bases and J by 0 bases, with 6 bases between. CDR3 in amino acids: CASSYWLSGANVLTF. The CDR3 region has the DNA TGTGCCAGCAGTTATTGGCTCTCTGGGGCCAACGTCCTGACTTTC.

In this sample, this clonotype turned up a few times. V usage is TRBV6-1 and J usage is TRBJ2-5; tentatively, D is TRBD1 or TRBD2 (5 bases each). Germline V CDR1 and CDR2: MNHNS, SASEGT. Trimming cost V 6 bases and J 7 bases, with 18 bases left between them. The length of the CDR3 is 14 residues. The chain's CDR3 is CASSPRTDRGTQYF. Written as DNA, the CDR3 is TGTGCCAGCAGCCCTAGGACTGACAGAGGGACCCAGTACTTC.